This T cell receptor (beta chain) was obtained from a study of CD8 T cells in Susac syndrome. Sequencing of TCR beta drew on CD8+ and CD4+ T cells from blood. The multiple sclerosis controls comprised treatment-naive patients whose relapsing-remitting disease was stable or active. CD8+ and CD4+ T cells were negatively isolated; TEMRA cells were FACS-enriched. This clonotype is a singleton in its sample. The RNA, 0.5 to 1 ug, was put through reverse transcription using random hexamers. By means of immunoSEQ multiplex PCR, TCR beta CDR3 spanning 54 Vbeta and 13 Jbeta underwent amplification. TCRdb passed the immunoSEQ multiplex PCR reads through MiXCR, listing each CDR3 protein once. The sample lists a few hundred thousand distinct CDR3 sequences, 95% occurring once. Sequencing was performed on CD4+ T cells from PBMCs. This TCR came from a human donor with multiple sclerosis.

The CDR3 spells CACQREVTEAFF. In DNA, the CDR3 is TGTGCCTGCCAGAGGGAGGTCACTGAAGCTTTCTTT. V gene TRBV30 combines with J gene TRBJ1-1; D gene ambiguous. The CDR3 runs 12 residues. The V end lost 6 bases, the J end lost 4 bases, and 12 bases lay between the germline ends. CDR1 and CDR2 from the germline V gene are GTSNPN and SVGIG (reference sequence).